This T cell receptor (beta chain) was sequenced for a study of graft-versus-host responses after intestinal transplantation. V lost 4 bases to trimming and J lost 2 bases; unmatched junction nucleotides: 5. The germline V gene has CDR1 MGHRA and CDR2 YSYEKL. This CDR3 has 14 amino acids. The data were produced by immunoSEQ multiplex PCR, yet TCRdb's version contains in-frame clones alone and is incomplete. There are roughly 40,000 clones in the sample; 90% to 95% occur only once, and 3.5% to 5% lies in the top ten. This sample comprised PBMCs, obtained 524 days after transplant. The source is a human patient who received an intestinal transplant, so some T cells may come from the graft donor. The chain combines TRBV4-1 with TRBJ2-7; TRBD1 aligns across 7 bases. The CDR3 is CASSRGQATYEQYF. The CDR3 DNA reads TGCGCCAGCAGCCGAGGACAGGCGACCTACGAGCAGTACTTC.